A single count supports the clone carrying this T cell receptor (beta chain). Its antigen remains unknown. This entry belongs to a study of CD8+ T cells in alopecia areata. Study outcomes and limitations: Alphabeta T cells residing in normal skin are also sequenced in scalp samples. Researchers report lesional scalp, most notably alopecia totalis/universalis, outstripped normal scalp in clonality.

The authors extracted RNA and reverse transcribed it into cDNA as the sequencing template. TCRdb's copy holds only in-frame clones and misses some; the assay was immunoSEQ multiplex PCR. The sample yields approximately 90,000 clones, around 71% seen once. Described treatment: oral pan-JAK inhibitor, 5-10 mg twice daily. Alopecia areata patients gave lesional scalp punch biopsies and peripheral blood samples. The material sequenced was CD8+ T cells sorted from blood, taken around week 44, from a patient treated with tofacitinib. The receptor was isolated from a human donor with alopecia areata.

CDR3 DNA sequence: TGTGCCAGCAGCTCGCTACAGGGTATGGGCGGCTACACCTTC. As protein: CASSSLQGMGGYTF. The genes are TRBV5-4 and TRBJ1-2, with a tentative D call TRBD1 (6 bases). V lost 3 bases and J 8 bases, leaving 17 bases between the germline ends. CDR1 SGHNT and CDR2 YYREEE come from the germline V gene (reference sequence). The CDR3 consists of 14 residues.